By share of the sample, the clone carrying this T cell receptor beta chain is medium-sized. Other DNA variants within this sample encode the same CDR3. This record comes from a study of OX40 agonist ivuxolimab in advanced cancers. Profiled with immunoSEQ multiplex PCR; TCRdb holds only in-frame clones, not every one. The sample yields around 31,000 clones, around nine tenths seen once. Germline values: CDR1 SGHAT, CDR2 FQNNGV. Trimming removed 5 bases at V and 0 bases at J, with 11 bases between. The length of the CDR3 is 14 residues. This specimen consisted of CD4+ or CD8+ T cells sorted from blood, obtained in a trial of the OX40 agonist ivuxolimab. The TCR was taken from an adult with an advanced solid tumor such as melanoma, head and neck, liver or kidney cancer. This sequence joins TRBV11-2 and TRBJ2-7; D is unclear. The CDR3 here is CASSLLGYSYEQYV. As DNA, the CDR3 is TGTGCCAGCAGCCTACTGGGGTACTCCTACGAGCAGTACGTC.